This T cell receptor beta chain was identified during a study of blood T cell repertoires in COVID-19. As for the study in general: Acute and convalescent COVID-19 samples came from the United States, Italy and Spain. Sources were T cells, B-cell-depleted T cells, or PBMCs; the material itself was cDNA or gDNA.

Ten or more counts support this clone. In the study's own analysis: The assay estimated nucleated cells by amplifying reference gene primers. This table comes from immunoSEQ multiplex PCR, and its TCRdb copy is limited to in-frame clones, with some not included. For V, J and clone size, that table is used; D and trimming come from the DNA. This repertoire shows under 250,000 clones, over 75% found once; its top ten account for less than 6.5%. Trimming stripped 5 bases from V and 2 bases from J, with 9 bases between. Germline CDR1 and CDR2: SGHAT and FQNNGV. The CDR3 extends over 13 amino acids. This receptor was identified in a man between 50 and 59 years old with COVID-19, enrolled during active disease. Sequencing input: peripheral blood. The V gene is TRBV11-2, the J gene TRBJ1-1, with D hard to call. CDR3 in DNA: TGTGCCAGCAGCCCTGACACCAACACTGAAGCTTTCTTT. Translating it yields CASSPDTNTEAFF.